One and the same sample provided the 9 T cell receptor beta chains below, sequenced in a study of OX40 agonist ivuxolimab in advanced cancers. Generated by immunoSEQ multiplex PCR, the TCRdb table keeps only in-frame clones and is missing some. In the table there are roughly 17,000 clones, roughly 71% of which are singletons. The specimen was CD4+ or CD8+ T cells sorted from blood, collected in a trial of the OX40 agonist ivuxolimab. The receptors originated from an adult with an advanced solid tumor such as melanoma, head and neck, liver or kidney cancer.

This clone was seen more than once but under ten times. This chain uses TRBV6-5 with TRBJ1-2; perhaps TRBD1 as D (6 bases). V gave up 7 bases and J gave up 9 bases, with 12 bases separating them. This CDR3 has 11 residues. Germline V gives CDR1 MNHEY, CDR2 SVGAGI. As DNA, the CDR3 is TGTGCCAGCACACAGGGCTCTAGCTACACCTTC. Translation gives CASTQGSSYTF.

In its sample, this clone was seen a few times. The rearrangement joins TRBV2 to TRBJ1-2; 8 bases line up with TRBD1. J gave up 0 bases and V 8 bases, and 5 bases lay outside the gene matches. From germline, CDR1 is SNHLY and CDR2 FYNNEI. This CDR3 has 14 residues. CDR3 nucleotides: TGTGCCAGCGAGGGACAGGCGCCTAACTATGGCTACACCTTC. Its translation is CASEGQAPNYGYTF. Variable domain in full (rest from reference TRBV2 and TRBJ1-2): EPEVTQTPSHQVTQMGQEVILRCVPISNHLYFYWYRQILGQKVEFLVSFYNNEISEKSEIFDDQFSVERPDGSNFTLKIRSTKLEDSAMYFCASEGQAPNYGYTFGSGTRLTVV.

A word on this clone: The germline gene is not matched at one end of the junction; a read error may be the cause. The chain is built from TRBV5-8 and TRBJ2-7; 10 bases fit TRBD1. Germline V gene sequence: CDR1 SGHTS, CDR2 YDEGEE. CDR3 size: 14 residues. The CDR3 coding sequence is TGCGCCAGCAGCCTGGGACAGGGGCTCTACGAGCAGTACTTC. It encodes CASSLGQGLYEQYF.

The CDR3 nucleotides are TGTGCCAGCACCCTGGTGCGGGGGGGCGGCTCAGATACGCAGTATTTT. Amino acids: CASTLVRGGGSDTQYF. The chain recombines TRBV7-9 with TRBJ2-3; 9 bases line up with TRBD2. This CDR3 region has 16 residues. Trimming cost V 7 bases and J 4 bases; bases outside gene matches: 12. Germline loops: CDR1 SEHNR, CDR2 FQNEAQ (reference sequence).

The CDR3: CASRLARTGSPEAFF. The CDR3 DNA reads TGTGCCAGCAGATTGGCCCGGACAGGGAGTCCTGAAGCTTTCTTT. V is TRBV6-5 and J is TRBJ1-1; TRBD1 agrees at 8 bases. The V gene's germline CDR1 is MNHEY and CDR2 SVGAGI. This CDR3 has 15 residues. V was pared by 6 bases and J by 6 bases, with 12 bases of the junction left unmatched.

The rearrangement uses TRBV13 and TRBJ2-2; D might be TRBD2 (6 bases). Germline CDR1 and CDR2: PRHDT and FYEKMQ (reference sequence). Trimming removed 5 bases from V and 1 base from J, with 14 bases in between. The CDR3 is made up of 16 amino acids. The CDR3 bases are TGTGCCAGCAGCCCATGGGCGGGACTGAACACCGGGGAGCTGTTTTTT. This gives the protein CASSPWAGLNTGELFF.

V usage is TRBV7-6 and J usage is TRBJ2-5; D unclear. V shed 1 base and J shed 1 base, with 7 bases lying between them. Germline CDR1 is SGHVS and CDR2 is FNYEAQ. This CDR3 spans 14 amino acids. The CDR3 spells CASSLEPGQETQYF. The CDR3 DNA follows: TGTGCCAGCAGCTTAGAGCCAGGCCAAGAGACCCAGTACTTC.

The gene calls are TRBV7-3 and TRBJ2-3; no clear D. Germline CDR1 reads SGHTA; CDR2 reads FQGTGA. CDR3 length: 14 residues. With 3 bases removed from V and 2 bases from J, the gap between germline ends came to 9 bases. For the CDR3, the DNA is TGTGCCAGCAGCTTGGAGACATACACAGATACGCAGTATTTT. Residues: CASSLETYTDTQYF.

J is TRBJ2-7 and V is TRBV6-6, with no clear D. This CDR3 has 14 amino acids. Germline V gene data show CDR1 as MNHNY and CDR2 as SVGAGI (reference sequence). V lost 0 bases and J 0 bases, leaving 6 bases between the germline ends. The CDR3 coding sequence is TGTGCCAGCAGTTACTCGGCAACCTCCTACGAGCAGTACTTC. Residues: CASSYSATSYEQYF.